The clone carrying this TCR beta chain was recorded only once. Antigen specificity is unknown. CD4+ T cells from unexposed donors were obtained before the COVID-19 pandemic (2011-2018). Isolation of CD4+ T cells took place after approximately 11 days in culture. Half the medium was replaced with IL-2 medium on days 3 and 7. Using immunoSEQ multiplex PCR, the repertoire was profiled, and TCRdb retains in-frame clones only, with some absent. Counted here are just under 20,000 clones, more than 65% occurring once; the ten biggest clones make up 20% to 25%. The data belong to a study of CD4 T cells in relation to SARS-CoV-2 and coronaviruses. The overall study: PBMCs were cultured with antigen for nine to eleven days before TCR beta sequencing.

The CDR3 sequence is 16 residues long. The V gene end was trimmed by 5 bases and the J gene end by 4 bases; junction bases not matched to a gene: 8. Germline V lookup: CDR1 SQVTM, CDR2 ANQGSEA. General study points: Crossreactivity was assessed only for spike protein, not other viral proteins.

This receptor was identified in a human donor in good health. The chain employs TRBV29-1 and TRBJ2-3, with 14 nucleotides matching TRBD2. The sequenced material came from CD4+ T cells from PBMCs, cultured in vitro. The CDR3 nucleotides read TGCAGCGTTTCCCAGACTAGCGGGGGGGTAGCAGATACGCAGTATTTT. This sequence encodes CSVSQTSGGVADTQYF.